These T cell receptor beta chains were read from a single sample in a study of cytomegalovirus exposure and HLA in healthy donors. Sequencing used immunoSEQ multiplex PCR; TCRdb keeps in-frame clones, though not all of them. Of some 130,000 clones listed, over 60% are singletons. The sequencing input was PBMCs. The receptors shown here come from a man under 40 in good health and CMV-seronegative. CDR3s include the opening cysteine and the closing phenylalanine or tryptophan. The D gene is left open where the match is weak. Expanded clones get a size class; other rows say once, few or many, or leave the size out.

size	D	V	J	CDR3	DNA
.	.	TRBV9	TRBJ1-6	CASSPEGVSSYNSPLHF	TGTGCCAGCAGCCCCGAAGGAGTCAGCTCCTATAATTCACCCCTCCACTTT
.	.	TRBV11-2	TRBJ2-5	CASSQESQTQYF	TGTGCCAGCAGCCAAGAGTCGCAGACCCAGTACTTC
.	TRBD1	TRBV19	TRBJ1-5	CASVGTGNQPQHF	TGTGCCAGTGTGGGGACAGGGAATCAGCCCCAGCATTTT
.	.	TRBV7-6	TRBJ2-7	CASSLEPQAGYEQYF	TGTGCCAGCAGCTTAGAGCCACAGGCTGGCTACGAGCAGTACTTC
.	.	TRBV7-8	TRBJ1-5	CASSLLTENQPQHF	TGTGCCAGCAGCTTATTGACGGAGAATCAGCCCCAGCATTTT
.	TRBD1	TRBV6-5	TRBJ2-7	CASSAGQGPLEQYF	TGTGCCAGCAGTGCGGGACAGGGTCCCCTCGAGCAGTACTTC
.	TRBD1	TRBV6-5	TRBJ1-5	CASSLRPGGIQPQHF	TGTGCCAGCAGTCTCCGACCAGGGGGCATTCAGCCCCAGCATTTT
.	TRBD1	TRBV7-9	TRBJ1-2	CASSSPGTVYGYTF	TGTGCCAGCAGCTCCCCCGGGACAGTCTATGGCTACACCTTC
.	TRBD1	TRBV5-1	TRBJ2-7	CASSPERQGVYEQYF	TGCGCCAGCAGCCCGGAGAGGCAGGGGGTCTACGAGCAGTACTTC
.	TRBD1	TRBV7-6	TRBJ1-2	CASSPGQGPYGYTF	TGTGCCAGCAGCCCCGGACAGGGACCCTATGGCTACACCTTC
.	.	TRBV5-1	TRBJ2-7	CASSLVGLDEQYF	TGCGCCAGCAGCTTGGTGGGCTTGGACGAGCAGTACTTC
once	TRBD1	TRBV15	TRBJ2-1	CATSKGTGHNEQFF	TGTGCCACCAGCAAAGGGACAGGGCACAATGAGCAGTTCTTC
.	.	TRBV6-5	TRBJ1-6	CASSYLSGIPPLHF	TGTGCCAGCAGTTACCTATCGGGGATACCACCCCTCCACTTT
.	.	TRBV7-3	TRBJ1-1	CASSLTTNTEAFF	TGTGCCAGCAGCCTCACAACGAACACTGAAGCTTTCTTT
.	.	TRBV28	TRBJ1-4	CASGTGLATNEKLFF	TGTGCCAGCGGAACAGGGCTGGCAACTAATGAAAAACTGTTTTTT
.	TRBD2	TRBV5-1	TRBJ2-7	CASSLGLEMSEQYF	TGCGCCAGCAGCTTAGGACTAGAAATGAGCGAGCAGTACTTC
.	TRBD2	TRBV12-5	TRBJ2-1	CASGLHGRVDEQFF	TGTGCTAGTGGTTTGCACGGGAGGGTTGATGAGCAGTTCTTC
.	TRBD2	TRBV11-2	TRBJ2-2	CASSLEDRGTSRTAGELFF	TGTGCCAGCAGCTTAGAAGATAGAGGGACTAGCAGAACCGCCGGGGAGCTGTTTTTT
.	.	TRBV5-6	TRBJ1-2	CASSLGSGAYGYTF	TGTGCCAGCAGCTTGGGGTCAGGGGCCTATGGCTACACCTTC
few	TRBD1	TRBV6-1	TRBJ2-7	CASSAQGARYEQYF	TGTGCCAGCAGTGCCCAGGGGGCACGTTACGAGCAGTACTTC
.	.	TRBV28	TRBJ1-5	CASTTRGVGSNQPQHF	TGTGCCAGCACCACCCGGGGTGTAGGGAGCAATCAGCCCCAGCATTTT
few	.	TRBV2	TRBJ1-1	CASSDAAGNTEAFF	TGTGCCAGCAGTGATGCTGCGGGGAACACTGAAGCTTTCTTT
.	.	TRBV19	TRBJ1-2	CASIKRELDGYGYTF	TGTGCCAGTATTAAACGGGAATTAGACGGCTATGGCTACACCTTC
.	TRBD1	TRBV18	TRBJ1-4	CASSPRTGFNEKLFF	TGTGCCAGCTCACCACGGACAGGTTTTAATGAAAAACTGTTTTTT
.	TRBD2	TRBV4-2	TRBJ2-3	CASRSGTSGDTDTQYF	TGTGCCAGCAGATCCGGGACTAGCGGGGACACAGATACGCAGTATTTT
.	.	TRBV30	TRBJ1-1	CAWSVGRWDTEAFF	TGTGCCTGGAGTGTGGGCAGGTGGGACACTGAAGCTTTCTTT
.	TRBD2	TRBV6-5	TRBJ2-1	CASSYYREGNEQFF	TGTGCCAGCAGTTACTATCGGGAGGGGAATGAGCAGTTCTTC
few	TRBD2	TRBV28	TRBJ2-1	CASSFQLGLAGEQFF	TGTGCCAGCAGTTTTCAACTGGGACTAGCGGGAGAGCAGTTCTTC
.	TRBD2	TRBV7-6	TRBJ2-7	CASSPLGVAGVPYEQYF	TGTGCCAGCAGCCCACTCGGGGTAGCGGGAGTTCCCTACGAGCAGTACTTC
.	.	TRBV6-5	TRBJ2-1	CASSQYNEQFF	TGTGCCAGCAGTCAATACAATGAGCAGTTCTTC
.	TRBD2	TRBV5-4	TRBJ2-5	CASSLLASGSGGETQYF	TGTGCCAGCAGCTTGTTGGCTAGCGGGAGTGGTGGGGAGACCCAGTACTTC
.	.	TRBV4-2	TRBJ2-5	CASSQLGGGETQYF	TGTGCCAGCAGCCAATTGGGAGGAGGAGAGACCCAGTACTTC
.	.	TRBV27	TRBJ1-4	CASGGGRGEKLFF	TGTGCCAGCGGGGGGGGTCGGGGGGAAAAACTGTTTTTT
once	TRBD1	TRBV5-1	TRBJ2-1	CASSFKPGQTYNEQFF	TGCGCCAGCAGCTTCAAACCGGGACAGACTTACAATGAGCAGTTCTTC
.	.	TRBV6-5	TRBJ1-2	CASSYAGVSNYGYTF	TGTGCCAGCAGTTACGCCGGGGTATCGAACTATGGCTACACCTTC
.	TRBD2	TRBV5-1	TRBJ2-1	CASSAMTSGSANEQFF	TGCGCCAGCAGCGCCATGACTAGCGGGTCGGCGAATGAGCAGTTCTTC
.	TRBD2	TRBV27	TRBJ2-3	CASSLAGVKDTQYF	TGTGCCAGCAGTTTAGCGGGAGTTAAGGATACGCAGTATTTT
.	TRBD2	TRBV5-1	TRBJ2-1	CASRPLAGANNEQFF	TGCGCCAGCCGCCCCCTGGCGGGAGCAAACAATGAGCAGTTCTTC
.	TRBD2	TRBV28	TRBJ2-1	CASSLQRGTRYNEQFF	TGTGCCAGCAGTTTACAGCGGGGGACCAGATACAATGAGCAGTTCTTC
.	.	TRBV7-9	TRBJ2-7	CASTLGWGDSYEQYF	TGTGCCAGCACTCTTGGTTGGGGGGACTCCTACGAGCAGTACTTC
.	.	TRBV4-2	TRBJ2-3	CASSQDGLATHGLNTQYF	TGTGCCAGCAGCCAAGATGGTCTAGCGACCCATGGACTGAATACGCAGTATTTT
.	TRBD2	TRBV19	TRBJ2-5	CASSIVGRGIETQYF	TGTGCCAGTAGTATAGTTGGGAGGGGTATTGAGACCCAGTACTTC
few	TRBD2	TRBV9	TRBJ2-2	CASTSHSGIGLAGDVGNTGELFF	TGTGCCAGCACCTCCCACAGTGGTATAGGCCTAGCGGGAGACGTGGGTAACACCGGGGAGCTGTTTTTT
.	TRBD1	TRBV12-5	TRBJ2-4	CASGLAGTGDGDKNIQYF	TGTGCTAGTGGTTTGGCCGGGACAGGGGACGGTGACAAAAACATTCAGTACTTC
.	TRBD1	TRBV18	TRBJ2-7	CASSFGQGITYEQYF	TGTGCCAGCTCATTCGGACAGGGGATAACCTACGAGCAGTACTTC
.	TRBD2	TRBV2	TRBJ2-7	CASSGGGFYEQYF	TGTGCCAGCAGTGGCGGGGGATTCTACGAGCAGTACTTC
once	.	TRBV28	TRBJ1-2	CASSLPGVNGYTF	TGTGCCAGCAGTTTGCCCGGGGTTAATGGCTACACCTTC
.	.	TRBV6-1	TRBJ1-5	CASSPGGNQPQHF	TGTGCCAGCAGCCCCGGTGGCAATCAGCCCCAGCATTTT
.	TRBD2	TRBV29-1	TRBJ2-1	CSVLGLAGVYNEQFF	TGCAGCGTCCTCGGACTAGCGGGAGTATACAATGAGCAGTTCTTC
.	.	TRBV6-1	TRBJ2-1	CASSELASRMSRYNEQFF	TGTGCCAGCAGTGAATTGGCTAGCCGGATGTCTCGCTACAATGAGCAGTTCTTC
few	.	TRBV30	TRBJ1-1	CAWSVLREAFF	TGTGCCTGGAGTGTTCTCAGGGAAGCTTTCTTT
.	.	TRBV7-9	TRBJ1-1	CASSLAPRGGTEAFF	TGTGCCAGCAGCTTAGCTCCCAGGGGTGGCACTGAAGCTTTCTTT
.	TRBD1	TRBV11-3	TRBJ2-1	CASSYGQGLYNEQFF	TGTGCCAGCAGCTACGGACAGGGCCTTTACAATGAGCAGTTCTTC
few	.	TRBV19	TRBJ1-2	CASRFSNGHGYTF	TGTGCCAGTAGATTTAGTAATGGTCATGGCTACACCTTC
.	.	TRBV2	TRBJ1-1	CASNFGGVAGTEAFF	TGTGCCAGCAACTTCGGAGGGGTAGCGGGCACTGAAGCTTTCTTT
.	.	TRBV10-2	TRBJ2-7	CASSPTGPQEQYF	TGCGCCAGCTCACCGACAGGCCCCCAGGAGCAGTACTTC
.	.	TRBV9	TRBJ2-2	CASSVGQATGELFF	TGTGCCAGCAGCGTAGGTCAGGCCACCGGGGAGCTGTTTTTT
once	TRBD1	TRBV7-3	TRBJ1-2	CASSPHGQGVGGYTF	TGTGCCAGCAGCCCACATGGACAGGGGGTCGGTGGCTACACCTTC
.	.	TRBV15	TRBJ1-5	CATSSKRVSNQPQHF	TGTGCCACCAGCAGTAAGAGGGTAAGCAATCAGCCCCAGCATTTT
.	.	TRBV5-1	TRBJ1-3	CASSLGVFGNTIYF	TGCGCCAGCAGCTTGGGAGTATTTGGAAACACCATATATTTT